The 22 T cell receptor beta chains given below trace back to one sample, sequenced in a study of shared clonotypes between healthy human individuals. Only in-frame clones appear in the TCRdb table, and some are missing; sequencing was by immunoSEQ multiplex PCR. Here the sample spans roughly 2.1 million clones, more than 85% being singletons. As defined, naive CD8 cells were CD45RO-negative and positively selected for CCR7, with terminally differentiated effector memory CD45RA+ cells excluded. Sample: naive CD8+ T cells from PBMCs. Receptor source: a man between 18 and 35 years old in good health. Some clones in this sample may be carry-over from other donors' samples.

This chain links TRBV28 with TRBJ2-7; TRBD2 matches at 12 bases. Germline loops: CDR1 MDHEN, CDR2 SYDVKM. The CDR3 is made up of 15 amino acids. V dropped 6 bases and J dropped 4; count of bases not matched to a gene: 7. This CDR3 reads CASSRLAGVLYEQYF. The CDR3 DNA follows: TGTGCCAGCAGCAGACTAGCGGGAGTGTTGTACGAGCAGTACTTC.

The chain carries TRBV5-8 and TRBJ2-3; no clear D. CDR1 SGHTS and CDR2 YDEGEE come from the germline V gene. V was pared by 0 bases and J by 3 bases, with 5 bases between. The CDR3 is made up of 13 amino acids. CDR3 loop: CASSLDGTDTQYF. The CDR3 DNA is TGTGCCAGCAGCTTGGACGGTACAGATACGCAGTATTTT.

The V and J genes are TRBV6-5 and TRBJ2-7, with a tentative D call TRBD1 (5 bases). V lost 6 bases to trimming and J lost 2 bases, with 17 bases between them. The V gene's germline CDR1 is MNHEY and CDR2 SVGAGI. The CDR3 is 15 amino acids. CDR3 bases: TGTGCCAGCAGGCCCCGGACGACAGATACCTACGAGCAGTACTTC. It specifies CASRPRTTDTYEQYF.

The chain recombines TRBV7-2 with TRBJ2-7, with D maybe TRBD2 (5 bases). V was pared by 5 bases and J by 6 bases, with 11 bases between. The germline CDR1 and CDR2 sequences are SGHTA and FQGNSA. The CDR3 is made up of 12 amino acids. CDR3 bases: TGTGCCAGCAGCCAGACCGAGGGCGAGCAGTACTTC. Its protein product is CASSQTEGEQYF.

This chain joins TRBV7-3 and TRBJ2-2; the D gene is possibly TRBD2 (5 bases). The V gene's germline CDR1 is SGHTA and CDR2 FQGTGA. The CDR3 totals 16 residues. V was trimmed by 2 bases and J by 0 bases, leaving 10 bases between them. CDR3 loop: CASSLEGPANTGELFF. The DNA of the CDR3 is TGTGCCAGCAGCTTAGAGGGTCCCGCGAACACCGGGGAGCTGTTTTTT.

V is TRBV28 and J is TRBJ1-2; no clear D gene. In germline, CDR1 is MDHEN, CDR2 SYDVKM. The V gene lost 7 bases and the J gene lost 7 bases, with 13 bases spanning the gap. This CDR3 contains 12 residues. CDR3 loop: CASTRGIFGYTF. Written as DNA, the CDR3 is TGTGCCAGCACTCGCGGGATTTTTGGCTACACCTTC.

The chain couples TRBV28 to TRBJ1-5; a possible D gene is TRBD1 (6 bases). The CDR3 length is 12 residues. Deletions cut 7 bases from V and 4 bases from J, with 8 bases between. CDR1 is MDHEN, CDR2 SYDVKM, per germline. The CDR3 DNA sequence: TGTGCCAGCACGGACAGTAATCAGCCCCAGCATTTT. It is translated as CASTDSNQPQHF.

The chain carries TRBV12-5 and TRBJ1-1; a weak D match, TRBD1 (6 bases). The ends were cut back, 6 bases at V and 6 bases at J, with 17 bases in the middle. The germline CDR1 and CDR2 sequences are LGHNT and FRNRAP. This CDR3 is built from 14 residues. Here the CDR3 reads CASGLGTPGAEAFF. The CDR3 coding sequence is TGTGCTAGTGGCCTCGGGACACCCGGGGCTGAAGCTTTCTTT. The variable domain in full, with the rest retrieved from reference TRBV12-5 and TRBJ1-1, is DARVTQTPRHKVTEMGQEVTMRCQPILGHNTVFWYRQTMMQGLELLAYFRNRAPLDDSGMPKDRFSAEMPDATLATLKIQPSEPRDSAVYFCASGLGTPGAEAFFGQGTRLTVV.

This chain uses TRBV28 with TRBJ2-1; D is possibly TRBD1 or TRBD2 (5 bases each). The CDR3 has 13 residues. Germline CDR1 is MDHEN and CDR2 is SYDVKM. Deletions cut 6 bases from V and 8 bases from J, with 14 bases between. In DNA form, the CDR3 reads TGTGCCAGCAGCCCGGGCCGGGGCTATGAGCAGTTCTTC. This codes for CASSPGRGYEQFF. The full variable domain, in which reference TRBV28 and TRBJ2-1 provide the parts outside the CDR3, is DVKVTQSSRYLVKRTGEKVFLECVQDMDHENMFWYRQDPGLGLRLIYFSYDVKMKEKGDIPEGYSVSREKKERFSLILESASTNQTSMYLCASSPGRGYEQFFGPGTRLTVL.

The chain employs TRBV19 and TRBJ2-1; TRBD1 is a possible D gene (5 bases). This CDR3 spans 14 amino acids. The V end lost 1 base, the J end lost 9 bases, and 13 bases lay between the germline ends. From germline, CDR1 is LNHDA and CDR2 SQIVND (reference sequence). Here the CDR3 DNA reads TGTGCCAGTAGTATAGGAGGACACCTCACTGAGCAGTTCTTC. It translates to CASSIGGHLTEQFF.

The genes are TRBV27 and TRBJ1-2; no reliable D call. CDR3 length: 14 residues. Germline V gene lookup returns CDR1 MNHEY and CDR2 SMNVEV (reference sequence). V lost 6 bases and J lost 2, with 13 bases in between. The CDR3 region has the DNA TGTGCCAGCAGCATATCAGGAGGCAACTATGGCTACACCTTC. Its translation: CASSISGGNYGYTF.

The rearrangement joins TRBV11-2 to TRBJ1-1, with TRBD1 matching 8 bases. Germline loops: CDR1 SGHAT, CDR2 FQNNGV. Germline trimming cut 5 bases from V and 2 bases from J; bases unmatched to any gene: 7. The CDR3 is 15 amino acids. Here the CDR3 reads CASSTRQGSNTEAFF. The CDR3 DNA is TGTGCCAGCAGCACGAGACAGGGGAGTAACACTGAAGCTTTCTTT.

V gene TRBV19 combines with J gene TRBJ2-7, with 7 nucleotides matching TRBD1. From germline, CDR1 is LNHDA and CDR2 SQIVND (reference sequence). Germline trimming cut 5 bases from V and 2 bases from J; bases unmatched to any gene: 6. The CDR3 is made up of 14 amino acids. CDR3 DNA: TGTGCCAGTAGTCCGAACAGGGGAACCTACGAGCAGTACTTC. Residues: CASSPNRGTYEQYF.

A single count supports this clone. The chain employs TRBV28 and TRBJ2-7; D is unclear. Per germline, CDR1 MDHEN and CDR2 SYDVKM. Trimming shortened V by 7 bases and J by 4 bases, and 14 bases separated the two germline ends. The length of the CDR3 is 13 residues. The CDR3 loop reads CASTEGWPYEQYF. In nucleotides, the CDR3 is TGTGCCAGCACCGAAGGGTGGCCATACGAGCAGTACTTC.

The chain has TRBV13 and TRBJ2-7; D ambiguous. Trimming shortened V by 4 bases and J by 2 bases, and 12 bases separated the two germline ends. The germline CDR1 and CDR2 sequences are PRHDT and FYEKMQ (reference sequence). CDR3 length: 14 residues. The CDR3 sequence: CASSSGRSTYEQYF. The CDR3 bases are TGTGCCAGCAGCTCCGGACGGTCCACCTACGAGCAGTACTTC.

CDR3 bases: TGCGCCAGCAGCCAAGATTCGTCCGCTATGAACACTGAAGCTTTCTTT. It encodes CASSQDSSAMNTEAFF. The genes are TRBV4-3 and TRBJ1-1; D unclear. Trimming pared 0 bases from V and 0 bases from J, leaving 11 bases between. Germline values: CDR1 LGHNA, CDR2 YSLEER. The length of the CDR3 is 16 residues.

V usage is TRBV7-9 and J usage is TRBJ2-7, with D tentatively TRBD1 or TRBD2 (5 bases each). The CDR3 covers 15 residues. Trimming shortened V by 5 bases and J by 3 bases, and 17 bases separated the two germline ends. Germline V gene lookup returns CDR1 SEHNR and CDR2 FQNEAQ (reference sequence). The chain's CDR3 is CASSPKGAEDYEQYF. CDR3 in DNA: TGTGCCAGCAGCCCAAAAGGGGCGGAGGACTACGAGCAGTACTTC.

This clone showed up just once. This chain uses TRBV6-5 with TRBJ2-4, with D possibly being TRBD1 (5 bases). This CDR3 has 14 residues. The V and J ends lost 8 bases and 5 bases respectively, with 16 bases between them. Germline CDR1 and CDR2: MNHEY and SVGAGI. The CDR3: CASQGVGRENIQYF. As DNA, the CDR3 is TGTGCCAGCCAAGGGGTCGGCAGAGAAAACATTCAGTACTTC.

V is TRBV7-2 and J is TRBJ2-3; D not certain. The CDR3 consists of 16 residues. V was cut by 2 bases and J by 2 bases, with 14 bases left in between. Germline CDR1 SGHTA, CDR2 FQGNSA. CDR3 sequence: CASSLPANHYTDTQYF. CDR3 coding DNA: TGTGCCAGCAGCTTACCGGCGAACCATTACACAGATACGCAGTATTTT.

The chain is built from TRBV13 and TRBJ1-2; weak D call: TRBD1 (6 bases). Germline V gene data show CDR1 as PRHDT and CDR2 as FYEKMQ (reference sequence). CDR3 length: 13 residues. Trimming removed 6 bases from V and 4 bases from J, with 12 bases in between. The DNA for the CDR3 is TGTGCCAGCAGTCGTTGGGGGGCCTATGGCTACACCTTC. It codes for CASSRWGAYGYTF.

In DNA, the CDR3 is TGTGCCAGCAGCTTAGTCTACATAGCGGGAGGAGGAAACGGGGAGCTGTTTTTT. This gives the protein CASSLVYIAGGGNGELFF. The genes are TRBV7-6 and TRBJ2-2, with 10 bases fitting TRBD2. This CDR3 spans 18 amino acids. With 1 base clipped from V and 7 bases from J, the junction kept 12 bases outside the gene matches. Germline CDR1 and CDR2: SGHVS and FNYEAQ. Based on the CDR3 plus reference TRBV7-6 and TRBJ2-2, the full variable domain is GAGVSQSPRYKVTKRGQDVALRCDPISGHVSLYWYRQALGQGPEFLTYFNYEAQQDKSGLPNDRFSAERPEGSISTLTIQRTEQRDSAMYRCASSLVYIAGGGNGELFFGEGSRLTVL.

Points on this clone: Different DNA sequences within this sample yield the same CDR3. This CDR3 is CASSSPTGEYEQYF. The CDR3 DNA reads as TGTGCCAGCAGCTCTCCGACAGGGGAGTACGAGCAGTACTTC. The chain joins TRBV7-9 to TRBJ2-7, with 8 bases matching TRBD1. Per germline, CDR1 SEHNR and CDR2 FQNEAQ (reference sequence). The CDR3 consists of 14 residues. V was clipped by 4 bases and J by 4 bases; unmatched bases: 6.